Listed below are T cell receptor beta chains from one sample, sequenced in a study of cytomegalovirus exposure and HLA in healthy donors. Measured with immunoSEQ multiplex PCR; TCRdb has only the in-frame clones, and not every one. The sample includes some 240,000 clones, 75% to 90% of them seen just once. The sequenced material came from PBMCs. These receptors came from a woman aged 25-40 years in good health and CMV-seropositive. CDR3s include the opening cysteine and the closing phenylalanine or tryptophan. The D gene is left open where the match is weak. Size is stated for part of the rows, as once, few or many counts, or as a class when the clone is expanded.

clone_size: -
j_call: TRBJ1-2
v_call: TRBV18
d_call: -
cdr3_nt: TGTGCCAGCTCACCGGAGCTCCCAGCCTCCTATGGCTACACCTTC
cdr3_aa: CASSPELPASYGYTF

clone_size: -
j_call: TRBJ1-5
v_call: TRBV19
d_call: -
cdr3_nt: TGTGCCAGTACCGGCTCCGACAGGCATGGCAATCAGCCCCAGCATTTT
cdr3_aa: CASTGSDRHGNQPQHF

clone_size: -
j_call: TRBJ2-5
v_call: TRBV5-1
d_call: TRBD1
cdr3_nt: TGCGCCAGCAGCTTGGAGGGACAGGGGGGCCGACAAGAGACCCAGTACTTC
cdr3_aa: CASSLEGQGGRQETQYF

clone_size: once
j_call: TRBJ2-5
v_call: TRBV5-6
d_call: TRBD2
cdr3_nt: TGTGCCAGCAGCTTGGGCGGACTAGCGGGCCCTTCGGAGACCCAGTACTTC
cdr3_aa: CASSLGGLAGPSETQYF

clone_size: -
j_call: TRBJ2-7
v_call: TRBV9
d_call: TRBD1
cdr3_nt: TGTGCCAGCAGCCCGGGACAGGGGGCCTACGAGCAGTACTTC
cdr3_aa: CASSPGQGAYEQYF

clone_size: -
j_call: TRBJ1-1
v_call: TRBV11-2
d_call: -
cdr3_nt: TGTGCCAGCAGCTTAGATCCAGGGGCGGGTAGCACTGAAGCTTTCTTT
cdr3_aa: CASSLDPGAGSTEAFF

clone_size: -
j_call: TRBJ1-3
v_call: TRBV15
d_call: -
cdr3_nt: TGTGCCACCAGCGTACGATACGGACAGACCATATATTTT
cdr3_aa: CATSVRYGQTIYF

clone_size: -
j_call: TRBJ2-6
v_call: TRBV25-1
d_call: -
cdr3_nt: TGTGCCAGCAGTGTGGTAGGGGCTGGGGCCAACGTCCTGACTTTC
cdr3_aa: CASSVVGAGANVLTF

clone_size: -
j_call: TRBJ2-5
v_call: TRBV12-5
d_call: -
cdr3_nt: TGTGCTAGTGGTACGTCTCTTGGAGAGCTACAAGAGACCCAGTACTTC
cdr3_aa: CASGTSLGELQETQYF

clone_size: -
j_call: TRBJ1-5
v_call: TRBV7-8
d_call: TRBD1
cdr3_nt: TGTGCCAGCAGCACAGATCCCGGGACAGGGTTTAGCAATCAGCCCCAGCATTTT
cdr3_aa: CASSTDPGTGFSNQPQHF

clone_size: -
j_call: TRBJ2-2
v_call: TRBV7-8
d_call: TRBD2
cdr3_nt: TGTGCCAGCAGCTCTAGACTAGCGGGAGGCACCGGGGAGCTGTTTTTT
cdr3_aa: CASSSRLAGGTGELFF

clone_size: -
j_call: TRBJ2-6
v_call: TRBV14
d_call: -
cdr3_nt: TGTGCCAGCAGCCCTATGATCTCTGGGGCCAACGTCCTGACTTTC
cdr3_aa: CASSPMISGANVLTF

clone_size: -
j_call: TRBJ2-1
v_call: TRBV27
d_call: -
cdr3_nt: TGTGCCACCGCCGGAGGGCGGTGGTACAATGAGCAGTTCTTC
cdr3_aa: CATAGGRWYNEQFF

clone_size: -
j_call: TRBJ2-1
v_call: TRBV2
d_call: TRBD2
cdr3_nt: TGTGCCAGCAGAAAGCTAGCGGGAGCTTTGGATGAGCAGTTCTTC
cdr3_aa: CASRKLAGALDEQFF

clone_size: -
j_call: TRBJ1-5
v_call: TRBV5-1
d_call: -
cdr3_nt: TGCGCCAGCAGCTTGGACAGTGGGTGGGATCAGCCCCAGCATTTT
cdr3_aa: CASSLDSGWDQPQHF

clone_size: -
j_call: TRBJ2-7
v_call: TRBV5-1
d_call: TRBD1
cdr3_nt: TGCGCCAGCAGTGGGACAGGAGTGTCCTACGAGCAGTACTTC
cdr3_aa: CASSGTGVSYEQYF

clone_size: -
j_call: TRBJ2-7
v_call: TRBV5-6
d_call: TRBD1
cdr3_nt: TGTGCCAGCAGCTTTGGGACAGGTTTTTCCGAGCAGTACTTC
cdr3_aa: CASSFGTGFSEQYF

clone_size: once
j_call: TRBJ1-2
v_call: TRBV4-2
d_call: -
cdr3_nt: TGTGCCAGCAGCCAAGTATTCTATGGCTACACCTTC
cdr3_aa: CASSQVFYGYTF

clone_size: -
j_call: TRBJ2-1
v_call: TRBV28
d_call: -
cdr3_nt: TGTGCCAGCAGTCCATCCGGACTGGGTCTCAATGAGCAGTTCTTC
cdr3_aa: CASSPSGLGLNEQFF

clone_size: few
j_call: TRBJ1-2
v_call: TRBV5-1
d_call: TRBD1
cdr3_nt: TGCGCCAGCAGCTTAGTTGAGCAGGGGGATGGCTACACCTTC
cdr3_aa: CASSLVEQGDGYTF

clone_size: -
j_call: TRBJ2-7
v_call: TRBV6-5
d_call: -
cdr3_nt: TGTGCCAGCAGTTACGAGGCGGTCTCCTACGAGCAGTACTTC
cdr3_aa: CASSYEAVSYEQYF

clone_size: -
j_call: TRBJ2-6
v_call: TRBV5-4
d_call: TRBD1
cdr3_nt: TGTGCCAGCAGCTGGGACAGGGGTGCGTCTGGGGCCAACGTCCTGACTTTC
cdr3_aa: CASSWDRGASGANVLTF